The clone carrying this T cell receptor (beta chain) was seen once. The data belong to a study of blood T cell repertoires in COVID-19. Study-wide background: Samples came from the United States, Italy and Spain, spanning acute and convalescent COVID-19. The analysed material was cDNA or gDNA that came from T cells, B-cell-depleted T cells, or PBMCs.

Per the germline V gene, CDR1 is SGHRS and CDR2 is YFSETQ. V gave up 7 bases and J gave up 2 bases; unmatched junction bases: 2. The CDR3 runs to 14 residues. Original processing methods: Nucleated cell number was recorded as an estimate derived from reference gene primer amplification. Clones were sequenced by immunoSEQ multiplex PCR, and TCRdb holds only the in-frame ones, with some missing. The V and J calls and the clone size are those of that table, but D and trimming were determined from the DNA. The top ten clones hold over 0.5% of a sample with roughly 150,000 clones, 80% of them seen once. Input material: peripheral blood. V usage is TRBV5-1 and J usage is TRBJ2-5, with 13 bases that match TRBD2. This TCR came from a man between 60 and 75 years old with acute or convalescent COVID-19. CDR3 coding DNA: TGCGCCAGCGGGACTAGCGGGATGCAAGAGACCCAGTACTTC. Protein: CASGTSGMQETQYF. The complete variable domain, with remaining parts taken from reference TRBV5-1 and TRBJ2-5, reads KAGVTQTPRYLIKTRGQQVTLSCSPISGHRSVSWYQQTPGQGLQFLFEYFSETQRNKGNFPGRFSGRQFSNSRSEMNVSTLELGDSALYLCASGTSGMQETQYFGPGTRLLVL.